Below are 14 T cell receptor beta chains sequenced from a single sample in a study of OX40 agonist ivuxolimab in advanced cancers. Generated by immunoSEQ multiplex PCR, the TCRdb table keeps only in-frame clones and is missing some. The sample holds some 15,000 clones; about 81% are singletons and the top ten take more than 35%. The input for sequencing was CD4+ or CD8+ T cells sorted from blood, taken in a trial of the OX40 agonist ivuxolimab. All receptors come from an adult with an advanced solid tumor such as melanoma, head and neck, liver or kidney cancer.

J is TRBJ2-1 and V is TRBV7-3; D is tentatively TRBD1 or TRBD2 (5 bases each). Germline CDR1 is SGHTA and CDR2 is FQGTGA. V was clipped by 2 bases and J by 7 bases, with 18 bases between them. There are 16 residues in the CDR3. The CDR3 DNA sequence: TGTGCCAGCAGCTTATGGTTTGAGGGGACGATGAATGAGCAGTTCTTC. It translates to CASSLWFEGTMNEQFF.

CDR3 nucleotide sequence: TGCGCCAGCAGCCCTTTCCCTGAGGGACAGGGGGCGGGTGAGCAGTTCTTC. It codes for CASSPFPEGQGAGEQFF. This rearrangement joins TRBV5-1 to TRBJ2-1, with 12 bases lining up with TRBD1. V shed 4 bases and J 9 bases; nucleotides not matched to a gene: 14. Germline V gene lookup returns CDR1 SGHRS and CDR2 YFSETQ. CDR3 length: 17 amino acids. Using reference TRBV5-1 and TRBJ2-1 for the parts outside the CDR3, the full variable domain is KAGVTQTPRYLIKTRGQQVTLSCSPISGHRSVSWYQQTPGQGLQFLFEYFSETQRNKGNFPGRFSGRQFSNSRSEMNVSTLELGDSALYLCASSPFPEGQGAGEQFFGPGTRLTVL.

This chain uses TRBV7-2 with TRBJ1-5; 7 nucleotides line up with TRBD1. V lost 5 bases to trimming and J lost 4 bases; unmatched junction nucleotides: 8. Germline CDR1 reads SGHTA; CDR2 reads FQGNSA. CDR3 length equals 15 residues. CDR3 sequence: CASSLTGALNQPQHF. The CDR3 nucleotides are TGTGCCAGCAGCCTTACAGGGGCCCTTAATCAGCCCCAGCATTTT.

The rearrangement uses TRBV27 and TRBJ2-5; 7 bases fit TRBD1. The J call may be mistaken, given a closer DNA end match to TRBJ2-7. The germline V gene has CDR1 MNHEY and CDR2 SMNVEV (reference sequence). This CDR3 spans 16 amino acids. The CDR3 nucleotides read TGTGCCAGCAGTTTATTCCCGGGGACAGCCCTGGACGAGCAGTACTTC. Its translation is CASSLFPGTALDEQYF.

The J gene is TRBJ2-7, the V gene TRBV7-6, with D hard to call. Germline V gene sequence: CDR1 SGHVS, CDR2 FNYEAQ. V lost 6 bases to trimming and J lost 3 bases, with 9 bases between them. This CDR3 region has 12 residues. The CDR3 coding sequence is TGTGCCAGCAGTCCTACAAACTACGAGCAGTACTTC. Amino acids: CASSPTNYEQYF. Complete variable domain (other parts from reference TRBV7-6 and TRBJ2-7): GAGVSQSPRYKVTKRGQDVALRCDPISGHVSLYWYRQALGQGPEFLTYFNYEAQQDKSGLPNDRFSAERPEGSISTLTIQRTEQRDSAMYRCASSPTNYEQYFGPGTRLTVT.

This clone was seen at least ten times. This chain connects TRBV2 to TRBJ2-1; the D is unclear. This CDR3 has 11 amino acids. Trimming stripped 4 bases from V and 8 bases from J, with 6 bases between. Per the germline V gene, CDR1 is SNHLY and CDR2 is FYNNEI. The CDR3 region is CASSVEYEQFF. The CDR3 nucleotides read TGTGCCAGCAGTGTAGAATATGAGCAGTTCTTC.

The chain employs TRBV5-6 and TRBJ2-6, with D uncertain. CDR1 is SGHDT, CDR2 YYEEEE, per germline. The V end was cut by 0 bases, the J end by 1 base, with 17 bases between. The CDR3 consists of 19 residues. The CDR3 protein is CASSLVGPLIGSGANVLTF. DNA of the CDR3: TGTGCCAGCAGCTTGGTTGGACCCCTGATTGGATCTGGGGCCAACGTCCTGACTTTC.

This clone was counted a single time. The chain carries TRBV29-1 and TRBJ1-1, with unresolved D. Per the germline V gene, CDR1 is SQVTM and CDR2 is ANQGSEA. The length of the CDR3 is 14 residues. Trimming shortened V by 1 base and J by 4 bases, and 13 bases separated the two germline ends. This CDR3 reads CSVEGGQSGTEAFF. Written as DNA, the CDR3 is TGCAGCGTTGAAGGTGGCCAGTCAGGCACTGAAGCTTTCTTT.

The J gene is TRBJ2-7, the V gene TRBV6-5; perhaps TRBD2 as D (5 bases). Germline V gene lookup returns CDR1 MNHEY and CDR2 SVGAGI. The CDR3 consists of 15 residues. Between the trimmed V and J ends, which lost 3 bases and 2 bases, there was a span of 14 bases. The chain's CDR3 is CASSYRENVAYEQYF. The CDR3 DNA is TGTGCCAGCAGTTATCGGGAAAACGTGGCCTACGAGCAGTACTTC.

The chain employs TRBV10-3 and TRBJ1-4; D remains ambiguous. Germline-derived CDR1 and CDR2 are ENHRY and SYGVKD. This CDR3 spans 15 amino acids. With 2 bases removed from V and 8 bases from J, the gap between germline ends came to 15 bases. The CDR3 bases are TGTGCCATCAGTGAGAGAAAGTCAAACGGGGAAAAACTGTTTTTT. Its translation is CAISERKSNGEKLFF.

The V and J genes are TRBV30 and TRBJ2-7; D gene uncertain. Germline CDR1 GTSNPN, CDR2 SVGIG (reference sequence). V lost 4 bases and J 4 bases, leaving 17 bases between the germline ends. The CDR3 runs to 14 residues. The CDR3 nucleotides are TGTGCCTGGAACCCCGACGGGTCAAAGTACGAGCAGTACTTC. This sequence encodes CAWNPDGSKYEQYF.

This clone came up once. The genes are TRBV13 and TRBJ2-7; no firm D call. Deletions cut 0 bases from V and 0 bases from J, with 6 bases between. Germline V gene data show CDR1 as PRHDT and CDR2 as FYEKMQ (reference sequence). This CDR3 comprises 14 residues. DNA of the CDR3: TGTGCCAGCAGCTTAGGCGTCGGCTCCTACGAGCAGTACTTC. Its protein product is CASSLGVGSYEQYF.

The sample holds one count of this clone. The chain carries TRBV2 and TRBJ1-4, with D perhaps matching TRBD1 (5 bases). Between the trimmed V and J ends, which lost 11 bases and 3 bases, there was a span of 7 bases. Germline V gives CDR1 SNHLY, CDR2 FYNNEI. The CDR3 runs to 11 residues. The CDR3 DNA is TGTGCCTGGGGGGCTAATGAAAAACTGTTTTTT. Amino acid sequence: CAWGANEKLFF. Drawing the rest from reference TRBV2 and TRBJ1-4, the complete variable domain is EPEVTQTPSHQVTQMGQEVILRCVPISNHLYFYWYRQILGQKVEFLVSFYNNEISEKSEIFDDQFSVERPDGSNFTLKIRSTKLEDSAMYFCAWGANEKLFFGSGTQLSVL.

J is TRBJ1-5 and V is TRBV19; D gene ambiguous. In germline, CDR1 is LNHDA, CDR2 SQIVND (reference sequence). This CDR3 contains 14 residues. V was clipped by 3 bases and J by 2 bases, with 8 bases between them. CDR3 sequence reads: CASSILLGNQPQHF. CDR3 coding DNA: TGTGCCAGTAGTATCCTCCTCGGCAATCAGCCCCAGCATTTT.